This entry lists 27 T cell receptor beta chains sequenced from one sample in a study of T cell clonality in common variable immunodeficiency. Generated by immunoSEQ multiplex PCR, the TCRdb table keeps only in-frame clones and is missing some. The table lists around 55,000 clones, with no singletons. Sequenced: peripheral blood mononuclear cells. The receptors shown here come from a person aged 18 to 75 in good health.

This clone was observed many times. The observed sequence ends 3 residues before the CDR3 terminus, with the missing tail filled in from the germline J gene. V and J are TRBV20-1 and TRBJ2-3; D ambiguous. The length of the CDR3 is 11 residues. Germline V gene data show CDR1 as DFQATT and CDR2 as SNEGSKA (reference sequence). CDR3 DNA, as far as it was read: TGCAGTGCGTCACACCAGGAGACG. It is translated as CSASHQET. The CDR3 as a whole reads CSASHQETQYF.

This clone was recorded a few times. The read finishes 3 residues shy of the CDR3 end, and the germline J gene is used to complete it. The rearrangement links TRBV2 to TRBJ1-2; D perhaps matches TRBD1 (5 bases). Germline V gene sequence: CDR1 SNHLY, CDR2 FYNNEI. CDR3 length: 12 amino acids. The DNA read from the CDR3 is TGTGCCAGCAGTGGGGGCCTAGCGTGG. It is translated as CASSGGLAW. The full-length CDR3 reads as CASSGGLAWYTF. The full variable domain, in which reference TRBV2 and TRBJ1-2 provide the parts outside the CDR3, is EPEVTQTPSHQVTQMGQEVILRCVPISNHLYFYWYRQILGQKVEFLVSFYNNEISEKSEIFDDQFSVERPDGSNFTLKIRSTKLEDSAMYFCASSGGLAWYTFGSGTRLTVV.

The table lists this clone with many counts. The CDR3 end falls 3 residues outside the read, so it is completed with the germline J gene. J is TRBJ2-1 and V is TRBV30; 9 nucleotides agree with TRBD2. There are 15 residues in the CDR3. J was trimmed by 0 bases and V by 1 base; bases with no gene match: 1. CDR1 and CDR2 (germline): GTSNPN, SVGIG (reference sequence). This CDR3 reads CAWSELAGSYNEQFF. Partial CDR3 DNA: TGTGCCTGGAGTGAACTAGCGGGCTCCTACAATGAG.

This clone appeared a few times. The CDR3 is cut off 3 residues early in the read; its end comes from the germline J gene. Other nucleotide sequences from this sample produce the same CDR3. The V gene is TRBV7-9, the J gene TRBJ1-3, with TRBD1 identical over 7 bases. V dropped 5 bases and J dropped 0; count of bases not matched to a gene: 4. Germline loops: CDR1 SEHNR, CDR2 FQNEAQ (reference sequence). There are 15 residues in the CDR3. The sequenced CDR3 bases are TGTGCCAGCAGCCAACAGGGGAGCTCTGGAAACACC. It codes for CASSQQGSSGNT. The CDR3 reads in full as CASSQQGSSGNTIYF.

CDR3 DNA, as far as it was read: TGTGCCAGTAGTGCCGGGACAGGGGATTCCTATGGT. It is translated as CASSAGTGDSYG. The complete CDR3 reads CASSAGTGDSYGQYF. The chain is built from TRBV19 and TRBJ2-4, with 10 bases matching TRBD1. The read ends 3 residues early relative to the CDR3; the germline J gene fills the gap. This CDR3 has 15 residues. The V gene's germline CDR1 is LNHDA and CDR2 SQIVND (reference sequence). Full variable domain (rest looked up from reference TRBV19 and TRBJ2-4): DGGITQSPKYLFRKEGQNVTLSCEQNLNHDAMYWYRQDPGQGLRLIYYSQIVNDFQKGDIAEGYSVSREKKESFPLTVTSAQKNPTAFYLCASSAGTGDSYGQYFGAGTRLSVL.

In its sample, this clone was seen many times. The read gets to within 3 residues of the CDR3 end, and the germline J gene fills in the rest. The chain has TRBV5-1 and TRBJ2-2; D uncertain. The length of the CDR3 is 14 residues. Germline CDR1 SGHRS, CDR2 YFSETQ. CDR3 sequence: CASSLGAGEAPLFF. The CDR3 DNA, read in part, is TGCGCCAGCAGCTTGGGGGCAGGAGAGGCACCG.

This clone was observed many times. The read falls 3 residues short of the CDR3 end, and the missing part is taken from the germline J gene. This chain links TRBV5-6 with TRBJ2-7; no firm D call. The length of the CDR3 is 13 residues. Germline V gene lookup returns CDR1 SGHDT and CDR2 YYEEEE. V gave up 0 bases and J gave up 4 bases, with 8 bases separating them. The CDR3 protein is CASSLGSGYEQYF. CDR3 bases read: TGTGCCAGCAGCTTGGGGTCAGGATACGAG.

The table lists this clone with many counts. With the read ending 3 residues before the CDR3 end, the germline J gene is used to fill in that end. This rearrangement joins TRBV20-1 to TRBJ1-5; D might be TRBD1 (5 bases). V gave up 0 bases and J gave up 6 bases, with 15 bases separating them. The CDR3 is 15 residues long. CDR1 DFQATT and CDR2 SNEGSKA come from the germline V gene (reference sequence). The sequenced part of the CDR3 DNA is TGCAGTGCTAGAGACATGACGGGGGGTCGTCAGCCC. Amino acid sequence: CSARDMTGGRQP. The entire CDR3 protein reads CSARDMTGGRQPQHF.

This clone was observed a handful of times. The CDR3 extends 3 residues past the end of the read, so its final part is completed from the germline J gene. The V gene is TRBV7-3, the J gene TRBJ1-2; 7 bases are a match to TRBD1. The CDR3 extends over 15 amino acids. CDR1 and CDR2 (germline): SGHTA, FQGTGA. The sequenced CDR3 bases are TGTGCCAGCAGCTCCAGAGGGACAGTCGCGAATGAC. Amino acids: CASSSRGTVAND. From start to end, the CDR3 is CASSSRGTVANDYTF.

In regard to this clone: Read sequence stops 3 residues before the CDR3 end, and the germline J gene provides the missing end. This sequence joins TRBV19 and TRBJ1-6; possibly TRBD1 for D (6 bases). Per germline, CDR1 LNHDA and CDR2 SQIVND (reference sequence). The ends were cut back, 6 bases at V and 3 bases at J, with 12 bases in the middle. CDR3 length: 15 amino acids. CDR3 loop: CASRAGERYNSPLHF. The covered CDR3 bases are TGTGCCAGTAGGGCAGGGGAGCGCTATAATTCACCC.

This clone was found many times. Here the CDR3 reads CASSPLQNYGYTF. The sequenced part of the CDR3 DNA is TGTGCCAGCAGTCCATTACAGAACTATGGC. The chain has TRBV6-2 or TRBV6-3 and TRBJ1-2; D gene unclear. The read ends 3 residues before the CDR3 terminus; that terminus is restored from the germline J gene. The V end lost 5 bases, the J end lost 2 bases, and 9 bases lay between the germline ends. Germline V gene lookup returns CDR1 MNHEY and CDR2 SVGEGT. The CDR3 spans 13 residues.

The table lists this clone with a few counts. The read ends 3 residues early relative to the CDR3; the germline J gene fills the gap. The chain joins TRBV19 to TRBJ1-1; the D is unclear. This CDR3 has 14 residues. Germline values: CDR1 LNHDA, CDR2 SQIVND (reference sequence). The germline V and J ends were trimmed by 7 bases and 0 bases, with 12 bases remaining between them. The chain's CDR3 is CASKAGEMNTEAFF. The DNA read from the CDR3 is TGTGCCAGTAAAGCCGGGGAAATGAACACTGAA.

Comments on this clone: The CDR3 extends 3 residues past the end of the read, so its final part is completed from the germline J gene. V is TRBV7-9 and J is TRBJ2-7; TRBD1 agrees at 7 bases. The CDR3 spans 14 residues. The ends lost 4 bases at V and 3 bases at J; junction bases unmatched: 6. Germline assignment: CDR1 SEHNR and CDR2 FQNEAQ (reference sequence). CDR3 in amino acids: CASSSNRGSYEQYF. The CDR3 bases that were read are TGTGCCAGCAGCTCAAACAGGGGTAGCTACGAG.

This clone was recorded at least ten times. CDR3 sequence reads: CSAFPGTSGSGVTDTQYF. CDR3 bases read: TGCAGTGCTTTTCCCGGGACTAGCGGGAGTGGGGTCACAGATACG. V is TRBV20-1 and J is TRBJ2-3; 14 positions agree with TRBD2. The observed sequence ends 3 residues before the CDR3 terminus, with the missing tail filled in from the germline J gene. Germline loops: CDR1 DFQATT, CDR2 SNEGSKA (reference sequence). The V and J ends lost 5 bases and 2 bases, in that order; junction bases with no gene match: 12. The CDR3 covers 18 residues.

This clone was seen at least ten times. The CDR3 goes on 3 residues after the read ends, and that part is filled in from the germline J gene. The chain couples TRBV5-4 to TRBJ2-3; 8 bases line up with TRBD2. V gave up 4 bases and J gave up 5 bases; unmatched junction bases: 9. This CDR3 contains 15 residues. Germline CDR1 SGHNT, CDR2 YYREEE (reference sequence). The CDR3 is CASSPKRERGDTQYF. Partial CDR3 DNA: TGTGCCAGCAGCCCGAAGCGGGAGAGGGGAGATACG.

This clone appeared many times. The read gets to within 3 residues of the CDR3 end, and the germline J gene fills in the rest. The genes are TRBV14 and TRBJ2-2; 7 positions match TRBD2. Germline lookup yields CDR1 SGHDN and CDR2 FVKESK. The CDR3 length is 19 residues. The trim removed 2 bases at V and 0 bases at J, leaving 12 bases unmatched. The CDR3 protein is CASSQLRRASGANTGELFF. CDR3 bases read: TGTGCCAGCAGCCAATTGCGCCGGGCTAGCGGCGCGAACACCGGGGAG.

This clone was seen ten or more times. The missing CDR3 end, 3 residues past where the read stops, is filled in from the germline J gene. The chain couples TRBV6-2 or TRBV6-3 to TRBJ1-2; a possible D gene is TRBD1 (5 bases). Trimming pared 5 bases from V and 4 bases from J, leaving 14 bases between. Germline V CDR1 and CDR2: MNHEY, SVGEGT. This CDR3 is built from 14 residues. This CDR3 is CASSASGTFYGYTF. The CDR3 bases that were read are TGTGCCAGCAGTGCGAGCGGGACCTTCTATGGC.

This clone was recorded many times. With the read ending 3 residues before the CDR3 end, the germline J gene is used to fill in that end. The rearrangement uses TRBV5-1 and TRBJ1-3, with D perhaps TRBD1 (5 bases). The V gene's germline CDR1 is SGHRS and CDR2 YFSETQ. V gave up 4 bases and J gave up 0 bases, with 14 bases separating them. This CDR3 spans 16 amino acids. CDR3 region: CASSAREPSSGNTIYF. Partial CDR3 DNA: TGCGCCAGCAGCGCCAGGGAACCTAGCTCTGGAAACACC. The full variable domain, in which reference TRBV5-1 and TRBJ1-3 provide the parts outside the CDR3, is KAGVTQTPRYLIKTRGQQVTLSCSPISGHRSVSWYQQTPGQGLQFLFEYFSETQRNKGNFPGRFSGRQFSNSRSEMNVSTLELGDSALYLCASSAREPSSGNTIYFGEGSWLTVV.

This clone was observed at least ten times. The CDR3 end lies 3 residues beyond the end of the read and is filled in from the germline J gene. The chain couples TRBV2 to TRBJ1-6, with TRBD1 identical over 12 bases. V gave up 3 bases and J gave up 10 bases; unmatched junction bases: 7. CDR3 length equals 16 residues. Per the germline V gene, CDR1 is SNHLY and CDR2 is FYNNEI. Partial CDR3 DNA: TGTGCCAGCAGTGATACTTGGGACAGGGGGCGGTCACCC. Its protein is CASSDTWDRGRSP. The whole CDR3 sequence is CASSDTWDRGRSPLHF. The full variable domain, completed using reference TRBV2 and TRBJ1-6, is EPEVTQTPSHQVTQMGQEVILRCVPISNHLYFYWYRQILGQKVEFLVSFYNNEISEKSEIFDDQFSVERPDGSNFTLKIRSTKLEDSAMYFCASSDTWDRGRSPLHFGNGTRLTVT.

This clone appeared many times. The CDR3 here is CASSLDRFVGYTF. CDR3 DNA, as far as it was read: TGTGCCAGCAGCTTGGACAGGTTCGTTGGC. The genes are TRBV7-2 and TRBJ1-2, with 7 positions matching TRBD1. The CDR3 end falls 3 residues outside the read, so it is completed with the germline J gene. The V gene's germline CDR1 is SGHTA and CDR2 FQGNSA. V dropped 3 bases and J dropped 7; count of bases not matched to a gene: 5. The CDR3 totals 13 residues.

This clone has at least ten counts. The read finishes 3 residues shy of the CDR3 end, and the germline J gene is used to complete it. The genes are TRBV20-1 and TRBJ2-7; TRBD1 matches 7 bases. Germline trimming cut 0 bases from V and 2 bases from J; bases unmatched to any gene: 4. Germline V gene lookup returns CDR1 DFQATT and CDR2 SNEGSKA (reference sequence). CDR3 length: 14 residues. The CDR3 DNA, read in part, is TGCAGTGCTAGAGACCCCGGGACAGCCTACGAG. This encodes CSARDPGTAYE. The whole CDR3 protein reads CSARDPGTAYEQYF.

This clone was seen many times. The read terminates 3 residues ahead of where the CDR3 ends, so the germline J gene completes it. This chain joins TRBV7-2 and TRBJ2-1; the D is unclear. Germline-derived CDR1 and CDR2 are SGHTA and FQGNSA. Trimming cost V 0 bases and J 6 bases, with 6 bases left between them. This CDR3 is built from 13 residues. The CDR3: CASSLAPGNEQFF. The CDR3 bases that were read are TGTGCCAGCAGCTTAGCCCCAGGCAATGAG.

This clone came up many times. The read gets to within 3 residues of the CDR3 end, and the germline J gene fills in the rest. V usage is TRBV6-4 and J usage is TRBJ2-2; D might be TRBD1 (6 bases). This CDR3 has 14 amino acids. Germline CDR1 and CDR2: MRHNA and SNTAGT. V dropped 3 bases and J dropped 2 bases, with 7 bases sitting between them. The CDR3 reads CASSEGTNTGELFF. The covered CDR3 bases are TGTGCCAGCAGTGAGGGGACAAACACCGGGGAG.

This clone occurred many times. The CDR3 is CSARVNSGRGQETQYF. The CDR3 DNA, read in part, is TGCAGTGCTAGAGTCAATAGCGGGAGGGGGCAAGAGACC. This rearrangement joins TRBV20-1 to TRBJ2-5; 11 bases fit TRBD2. The read gets to within 3 residues of the CDR3 end, and the germline J gene fills in the rest. The J segment lost 2 bases and the V segment lost 1 base, leaving 6 bases of the junction unmatched. Germline V gives CDR1 DFQATT, CDR2 SNEGSKA (reference sequence). The CDR3 covers 16 residues.

This clone was seen repeatedly, ten times or more. The read terminates 3 residues before the CDR3 end, so the remaining end is supplied by the germline J gene. The genes are TRBV10-1 and TRBJ2-3; D possibly matches TRBD1 or TRBD2 (5 bases each). This CDR3 spans 15 amino acids. Between the trimmed V and J ends, which lost 2 bases and 6 bases, there was a span of 15 bases. Germline V lookup: CDR1 WNHNN, CDR2 SYGVQD (reference sequence). The CDR3 reads CASSEGGTGRDTQYF. CDR3 bases read: TGCGCCAGCAGTGAGGGAGGAACAGGAAGGGATACG.

CDR3: CASSLGGEDSPLHF. Partial CDR3 DNA: TGTGCCAGCTCACTTGGGGGCGAGGATTCACCC. The V call is TRBV18, the J call TRBJ1-6, with D possibly matching TRBD1 (6 bases). The read ends 3 residues early relative to the CDR3; the germline J gene fills the gap. V was clipped by 4 bases and J by 8 bases, with 12 bases between them. The CDR3 sequence is 14 residues long. Per the germline V gene, CDR1 is KGHSH and CDR2 is LQKENI.

This clone appeared many times. One end of the junction does not line up with germline, which may come from a read error. The CDR3 extends 3 residues past the end of the read, so its final part is completed from the germline J gene. The chain has TRBV4-2 and TRBJ2-7; weak D call: TRBD2 (6 bases). The CDR3 is 16 residues long. Germline V gene sequence: CDR1 LGHNA, CDR2 YNFKEQ. The DNA read from the CDR3 is TGCGCCAGCAGCCAAGAGACGGTCGCTAGCGACTACGAG. Its translation is CASSQETVASDYE. The complete CDR3 reads CASSQETVASDYEQYF.